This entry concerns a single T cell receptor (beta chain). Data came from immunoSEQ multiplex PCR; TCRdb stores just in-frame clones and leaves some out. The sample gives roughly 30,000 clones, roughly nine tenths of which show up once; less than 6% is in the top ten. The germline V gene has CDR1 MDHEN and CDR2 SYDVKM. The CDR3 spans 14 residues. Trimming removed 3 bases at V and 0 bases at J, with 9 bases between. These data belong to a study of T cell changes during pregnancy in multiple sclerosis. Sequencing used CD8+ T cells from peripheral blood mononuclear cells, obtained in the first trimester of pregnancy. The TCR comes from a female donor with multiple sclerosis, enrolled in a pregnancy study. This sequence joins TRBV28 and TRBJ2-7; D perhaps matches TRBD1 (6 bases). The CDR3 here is CASSFTGSSYEQYF. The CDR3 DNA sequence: TGTGCCAGCAGTTTTACAGGGAGCTCCTACGAGCAGTACTTC.